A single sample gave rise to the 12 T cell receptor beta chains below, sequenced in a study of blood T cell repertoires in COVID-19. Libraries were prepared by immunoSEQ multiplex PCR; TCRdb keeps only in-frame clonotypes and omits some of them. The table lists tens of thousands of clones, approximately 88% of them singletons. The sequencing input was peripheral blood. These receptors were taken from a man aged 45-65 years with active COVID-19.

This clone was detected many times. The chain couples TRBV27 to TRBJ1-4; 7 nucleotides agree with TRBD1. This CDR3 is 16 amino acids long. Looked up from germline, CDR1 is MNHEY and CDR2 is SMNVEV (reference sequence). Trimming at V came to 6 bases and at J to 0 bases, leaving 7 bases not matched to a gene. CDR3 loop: CASSLRGGSTNEKLFF. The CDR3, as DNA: TGTGCCAGCAGCCTGCGAGGGGGCTCAACTAATGAAAAACTGTTTTTT.

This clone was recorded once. The CDR3 here is CSVRQGGTYNEQFF. CDR3 bases: TGCAGCGTTCGACAGGGTGGGACCTACAATGAGCAGTTCTTC. The chain has TRBV29-1 and TRBJ2-1, with 7 bases lining up with TRBD1. With V trimmed by 5 bases and J by 2 bases, 6 bases remained unmatched. This CDR3 has 14 amino acids. Germline V gene sequence: CDR1 SQVTM, CDR2 ANQGSEA.

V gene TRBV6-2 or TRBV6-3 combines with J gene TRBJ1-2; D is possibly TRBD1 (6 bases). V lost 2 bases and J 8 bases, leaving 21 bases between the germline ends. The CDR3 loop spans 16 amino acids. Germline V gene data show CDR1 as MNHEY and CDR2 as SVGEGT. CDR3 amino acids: CASSYEPDSTLWGYTF. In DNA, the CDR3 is TGTGCCAGCAGTTACGAACCGGACAGTACCCTCTGGGGCTACACCTTC.

CDR3 sequence (DNA): TGCGCCAGCAGCTCCCCTGGGCGGGGGGGCACAGATACGCAGTATTTT. It specifies CASSSPGRGGTDTQYF. The chain recombines TRBV5-1 with TRBJ2-3; TRBD2 matches 8 bases. The length of the CDR3 is 16 residues. Per germline, CDR1 SGHRS and CDR2 YFSETQ. Unmatched junction bases numbered 7, after V lost 3 bases and J lost 1 base.

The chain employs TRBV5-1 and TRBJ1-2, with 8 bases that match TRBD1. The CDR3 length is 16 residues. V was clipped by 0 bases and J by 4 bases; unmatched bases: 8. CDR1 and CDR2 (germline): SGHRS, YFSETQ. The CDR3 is CASSLARGPSSYGYTF. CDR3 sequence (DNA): TGCGCCAGCAGCTTGGCCAGGGGGCCAAGTAGCTATGGCTACACCTTC.

CDR3 protein: CASSPTGNGYTF. CDR3 coding DNA: TGTGCCAGCAGCCCAACAGGGAATGGCTACACCTTC. J is TRBJ1-2 and V is TRBV14; D may be TRBD1 (6 bases). CDR3 size: 12 residues. Germline assignment: CDR1 SGHDN and CDR2 FVKESK. Trimming left V 4 bases short and J 6 bases short, with 9 bases between.

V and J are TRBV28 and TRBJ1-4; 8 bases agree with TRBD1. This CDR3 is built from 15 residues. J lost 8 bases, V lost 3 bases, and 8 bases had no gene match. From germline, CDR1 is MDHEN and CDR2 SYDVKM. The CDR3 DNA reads TGTGCCAGCAGTTTCCCCGGGACAGGTGGGGAAAAACTGTTTTTT. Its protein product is CASSFPGTGGEKLFF.

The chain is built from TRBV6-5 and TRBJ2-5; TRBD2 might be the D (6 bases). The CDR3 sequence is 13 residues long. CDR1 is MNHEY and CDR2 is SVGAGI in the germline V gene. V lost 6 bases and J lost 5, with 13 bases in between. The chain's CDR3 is CASSHRAGETQYF. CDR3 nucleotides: TGTGCCAGCAGCCACCGGGCGGGGGAGACCCAGTACTTC.

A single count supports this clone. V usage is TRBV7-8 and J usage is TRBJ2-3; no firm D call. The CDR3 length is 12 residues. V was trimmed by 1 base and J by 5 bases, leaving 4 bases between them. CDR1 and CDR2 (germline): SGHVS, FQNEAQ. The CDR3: CASSLVVDTQYF. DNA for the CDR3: TGTGCCAGCAGCTTAGTAGTAGATACGCAGTATTTT.

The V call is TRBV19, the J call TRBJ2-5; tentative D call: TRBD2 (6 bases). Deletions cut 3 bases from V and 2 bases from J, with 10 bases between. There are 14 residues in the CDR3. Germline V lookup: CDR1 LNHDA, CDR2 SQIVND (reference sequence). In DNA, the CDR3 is TGTGCCAGTAGTATCGGGGGAGGTCAAGAGACCCAGTACTTC. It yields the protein CASSIGGGQETQYF.

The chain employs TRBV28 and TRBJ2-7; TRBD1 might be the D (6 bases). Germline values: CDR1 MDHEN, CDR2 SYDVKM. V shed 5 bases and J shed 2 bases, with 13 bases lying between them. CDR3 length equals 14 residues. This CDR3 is CASSPGRGTYEQYF. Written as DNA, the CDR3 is TGTGCCAGCAGTCCCGGCAGGGGCACCTACGAGCAGTACTTC.

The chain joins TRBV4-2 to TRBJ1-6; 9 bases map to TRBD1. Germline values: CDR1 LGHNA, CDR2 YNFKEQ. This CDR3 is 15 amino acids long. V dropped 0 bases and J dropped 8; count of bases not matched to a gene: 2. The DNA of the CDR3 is TGTGCCAGCAGCCAAGAGGACAGGGGCCATTCACCCCTCCACTTT. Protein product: CASSQEDRGHSPLHF.